This T cell receptor (beta chain) was recorded in a study of regulatory T cells in long-lasting Graves disease. The CDR3 is made up of 14 amino acids. Germline lookup yields CDR1 MGHRA and CDR2 YSYEKL. The J segment lost 3 bases and the V segment lost 4 bases, leaving 2 bases of the junction unmatched. The time point is: newly diagnosed GD, antithyroid drugs for less than 3 months. Following extraction of RNA from PBMCs, that RNA was used to make the TCR library. In building TCR beta libraries, iRepertoire HTBI primers were used together with Arm-PCR of CDR3 regions. TCRdb reprocessed the multiplex PCR reads via MiXCR and lists one record per CDR3 protein. The sample includes about 560,000 distinct CDR3 sequences, about 16% seen only once; the top ten take more than 10%. This clonotype was detected ten times or more. The sample also formed part of further work on T cells in Graves' hyperthyroidism and ophthalmopathy.

The chain combines TRBV4-1 with TRBJ2-2, with 7 bases identical to TRBD1. The material sequenced was peripheral blood mononuclear cells (PBMCs), taken at new diagnosis, from a patient treated with antithyroid drugs. This clonotype originated in a man in his late teens or twenties with Graves disease. The CDR3 is CASSRQGDTGELFF. The CDR3 coding sequence is TGCGCCAGCAGCCGACAGGGTGACACCGGGGAGCTGTTTTTT.